These T cell receptor beta chains were read from a single sample in a study of T-cell reconstitution after alpha-beta-depleted transplantation in children. TCRdb used MiXCR to reprocess the PCR reads, holding one entry per CDR3 protein. Among 700,000 to 950,000 distinct CDR3 sequences listed, around 17% were seen once. Sequences were derived from PBMCs, mostly from graft donor cells, sampled 360 days after TCRalphabeta/CD19-depleted stem cell transplant. The receptors here all came from a male patient aged 5 to 17 who had a stem cell transplant for acute lymphoblastic leukemia, so the T cells may come from the graft donor. The CDR3 runs from the conserved cysteine through the conserved F or W. The order of the fields is J gene, clone size, V gene, D gene, CDR3 length, CDR3 DNA, CDR3 protein. The D gene is left open where the match is weak. Some rows have no size entry. The others give once, few or many, or a class for an expanded clone.

j_call: TRBJ2-7
clone_size: -
v_call: TRBV5-1
d_call: -
cdr3_length: 12
cdr3_nt: TGCGCCAGCAGCCCGGACGGACCCGAGCAGTACTTC
cdr3_aa: CASSPDGPEQYF

j_call: TRBJ2-1
clone_size: few
v_call: TRBV2
d_call: -
cdr3_length: 15
cdr3_nt: TGTGCCACCAAACAGAGACAGGCCACCTACAATGAGCAGTTCTTC
cdr3_aa: CATKQRQATYNEQFF

j_call: TRBJ2-1
clone_size: -
v_call: TRBV9
d_call: -
cdr3_length: 15
cdr3_nt: TGTGCCAGCAGCGTAGGGGCGGGACTGTTGCGAGAGCAGTTCTTC
cdr3_aa: CASSVGAGLLREQFF

j_call: TRBJ2-7
clone_size: few
v_call: TRBV20-1
d_call: TRBD1
cdr3_length: 14
cdr3_nt: TGCAGTGCTAGAGTTGGCAGGGGGTGGGGCGAGCAGTACTTC
cdr3_aa: CSARVGRGWGEQYF

j_call: TRBJ2-7
clone_size: few
v_call: TRBV10-2
d_call: -
cdr3_length: 17
cdr3_nt: TGCGCCAGCAGTGAAGGGAAGGGGCCGGCCAGCTCCTACGAGCAGTACTTC
cdr3_aa: CASSEGKGPASSYEQYF

j_call: TRBJ2-4
clone_size: many
v_call: TRBV30
d_call: -
cdr3_length: 17
cdr3_nt: TGTGCCTGGAGGGGGGGTTTGGGTGCTGGATCCAAAAACATTCAGTACTTC
cdr3_aa: CAWRGGLGAGSKNIQYF

j_call: TRBJ2-1
clone_size: -
v_call: TRBV5-1
d_call: TRBD2
cdr3_length: 16
cdr3_nt: TGCGCCAGCAGCTTGACGATGGCGGGAGGGATCGGTGAGCAGTTCTTC
cdr3_aa: CASSLTMAGGIGEQFF

j_call: TRBJ2-3
clone_size: -
v_call: TRBV12-3/TRBV12-4
d_call: -
cdr3_length: 18
cdr3_nt: TGTGCCAGTCTCGGAGGGGGTAGCAACCTCAGGAGCACAGATACGCAGTATTTT
cdr3_aa: CASLGGGSNLRSTDTQYF

j_call: TRBJ2-2
clone_size: -
v_call: TRBV11-2
d_call: -
cdr3_length: 13
cdr3_nt: TGTGCCAGCAGCGCAAGACTGGACGGGGAGCTGTTTTTT
cdr3_aa: CASSARLDGELFF

j_call: TRBJ2-5
clone_size: -
v_call: TRBV7-2
d_call: -
cdr3_length: 14
cdr3_nt: TGTGCCAGCAGCTCGGTCTGGGGTCGGGAGACCCAGTACTTC
cdr3_aa: CASSSVWGRETQYF

j_call: TRBJ1-1
clone_size: -
v_call: TRBV4-1
d_call: TRBD1
cdr3_length: 18
cdr3_nt: TGCGCCAGCAGCCTCCGCGGGGGGACAGGGGGCACCGACACTGAAGCTTTCTTT
cdr3_aa: CASSLRGGTGGTDTEAFF

j_call: TRBJ2-5
clone_size: few
v_call: TRBV6-5
d_call: TRBD2
cdr3_length: 15
cdr3_nt: TGTGCCAGCCACCGCGGGGAGGGTACATTTGAGACCCAGTACTTC
cdr3_aa: CASHRGEGTFETQYF

j_call: TRBJ2-7
clone_size: many
v_call: TRBV6-6
d_call: -
cdr3_length: 13
cdr3_nt: TGTGCCAGCAGTTACGGGTTCTCCTACGAGCAGTACTTC
cdr3_aa: CASSYGFSYEQYF

j_call: TRBJ1-6
clone_size: few
v_call: TRBV7-6
d_call: -
cdr3_length: 16
cdr3_nt: TGTGCCAGCAGCTTAGGAAGCTGGCAGGGAGGTTCACCCCTCCACTTT
cdr3_aa: CASSLGSWQGGSPLHF

j_call: TRBJ2-1
clone_size: many
v_call: TRBV27
d_call: -
cdr3_length: 12
cdr3_nt: TGTGCCAGCAGTTATAACTACAATGAGCAGTTCTTC
cdr3_aa: CASSYNYNEQFF

j_call: TRBJ2-5
clone_size: few
v_call: TRBV20-1
d_call: TRBD2
cdr3_length: 14
cdr3_nt: TGCAGTGCGTCGATAGCGGGAGTCTCCTCCGCCCAGTACTTC
cdr3_aa: CSASIAGVSSAQYF

j_call: TRBJ2-7
clone_size: many
v_call: TRBV5-1
d_call: TRBD1
cdr3_length: 13
cdr3_nt: TGCGCCAGCAGCTTGGTGACAGGGTACGAGCAGTACTTC
cdr3_aa: CASSLVTGYEQYF

j_call: TRBJ1-5
clone_size: many
v_call: TRBV5-1
d_call: -
cdr3_length: 16
cdr3_nt: TGCGCCAGCAGCTTGGGCGTAGGGACCAACAATCAGCCCCAGCATTTT
cdr3_aa: CASSLGVGTNNQPQHF

j_call: TRBJ2-1
clone_size: few
v_call: TRBV11-2
d_call: TRBD2
cdr3_length: 15
cdr3_nt: TGTGCCAGCAGCTTCCTAGCGGGAGTAAACGATGAGCAGTTCTTC
cdr3_aa: CASSFLAGVNDEQFF

j_call: TRBJ1-1
clone_size: -
v_call: TRBV5-1
d_call: -
cdr3_length: 13
cdr3_nt: TGCGCCAGCAACCCCAGGGGTTCGTCTGAAGCTTTCTTT
cdr3_aa: CASNPRGSSEAFF

j_call: TRBJ2-5
clone_size: -
v_call: TRBV18
d_call: TRBD2
cdr3_length: 15
cdr3_nt: TGTGCCAGCTCACCACCTAGCGGGGGAGGAGAGACCCAGTACTTC
cdr3_aa: CASSPPSGGGETQYF

j_call: TRBJ2-1
clone_size: -
v_call: TRBV11-1
d_call: TRBD2
cdr3_length: 18
cdr3_nt: TGTGCCAGCAGCTTACTCTCCCTTAGCGGGAAGTCCTCCAATGAGCAGTTCTTC
cdr3_aa: CASSLLSLSGKSSNEQFF

j_call: TRBJ2-5
clone_size: -
v_call: TRBV20-1
d_call: TRBD2
cdr3_length: 15
cdr3_nt: TGCAGTGCGGCCTCGCGGGAGGTACACTTAAAGACCCAGTACTTC
cdr3_aa: CSAASREVHLKTQYF

j_call: TRBJ2-3
clone_size: -
v_call: TRBV24-1
d_call: -
cdr3_length: 15
cdr3_nt: TGTGCCACCAGTGTTGGCAGCGGACCCACAGATACGCAGTATTTT
cdr3_aa: CATSVGSGPTDTQYF

j_call: TRBJ2-3
clone_size: -
v_call: TRBV27
d_call: TRBD2
cdr3_length: 16
cdr3_nt: TGTGCCAGCAGACTAGCGGGAGCCTCCGTGGTGGATACGCAGTATTTT
cdr3_aa: CASRLAGASVVDTQYF

j_call: TRBJ2-7
clone_size: -
v_call: TRBV5-1
d_call: TRBD1
cdr3_length: 15
cdr3_nt: TGCGCCAGCAGCACCCGGGACAGGGGTCCCTACGAGCAGTACTTC
cdr3_aa: CASSTRDRGPYEQYF

j_call: TRBJ2-2
clone_size: -
v_call: TRBV2
d_call: TRBD2
cdr3_length: 15
cdr3_nt: TGTGCCAGCAGTGTTGGAACTAGCGGGACCGGGGAGCTGTTTTTT
cdr3_aa: CASSVGTSGTGELFF

j_call: TRBJ1-4
clone_size: -
v_call: TRBV6-5
d_call: -
cdr3_length: 13
cdr3_nt: TGTGCCAGCAGTTACGGAGGGAATGAAAAACTGTTTTTT
cdr3_aa: CASSYGGNEKLFF

j_call: TRBJ2-1
clone_size: -
v_call: TRBV20-1
d_call: TRBD1
cdr3_length: 14
cdr3_nt: TGCAGTGCTAGAGATGCAGGGGGTAAGAATGAGCAGTTCTTC
cdr3_aa: CSARDAGGKNEQFF

j_call: TRBJ2-1
clone_size: few
v_call: TRBV7-9
d_call: TRBD1
cdr3_length: 15
cdr3_nt: TGTGCCAGCAGTCCCGGACAGGGGCTTCCCAATGAGCAGTTCTTC
cdr3_aa: CASSPGQGLPNEQFF

j_call: TRBJ2-7
clone_size: -
v_call: TRBV18
d_call: -
cdr3_length: 13
cdr3_nt: TGTGCCAGCTCACCAGGGAACCTATACGAGCAGTACTTC
cdr3_aa: CASSPGNLYEQYF

j_call: TRBJ2-1
clone_size: many
v_call: TRBV29-1
d_call: -
cdr3_length: 14
cdr3_nt: TGCAGCGTTGGTGAGCGGGTGTACTACAATGAGCAGTTCTTC
cdr3_aa: CSVGERVYYNEQFF

j_call: TRBJ2-7
clone_size: few
v_call: TRBV7-9
d_call: -
cdr3_length: 15
cdr3_nt: TGTGCCAGCAGCTCGCGCATGGACGGGCACTACGAGCAGTACTTC
cdr3_aa: CASSSRMDGHYEQYF

j_call: TRBJ2-7
clone_size: few
v_call: TRBV20-1
d_call: -
cdr3_length: 11
cdr3_nt: TGCAGTCCACAGGGAATCGACGAGCAGTACTTC
cdr3_aa: CSPQGIDEQYF

j_call: TRBJ2-2
clone_size: few
v_call: TRBV19
d_call: -
cdr3_length: 13
cdr3_nt: TGTGCCAGTGGTGGGCGGAACACCGGGGAGCTGTTTTTT
cdr3_aa: CASGGRNTGELFF

j_call: TRBJ2-3
clone_size: few
v_call: TRBV5-1
d_call: TRBD2
cdr3_length: 15
cdr3_nt: TGCGCCAGCAGCTTTGGGCAGGGAGGGGCAGATACGCAGTATTTT
cdr3_aa: CASSFGQGGADTQYF

j_call: TRBJ2-3
clone_size: -
v_call: TRBV29-1
d_call: -
cdr3_length: 14
cdr3_nt: TGCAGCGTTGGGCTCCGGGACAGCACAGATACGCAGTATTTT
cdr3_aa: CSVGLRDSTDTQYF

j_call: TRBJ2-1
clone_size: few
v_call: TRBV5-1
d_call: TRBD2
cdr3_length: 17
cdr3_nt: TGCGCCAGCAGCCCAAAACTAGCGGGAGGTTCCTACAATGAGCAGTTCTTC
cdr3_aa: CASSPKLAGGSYNEQFF

j_call: TRBJ2-1
clone_size: -
v_call: TRBV5-1
d_call: TRBD1
cdr3_length: 16
cdr3_nt: TGCGCCAGCAGCAGACAGGGCCTCAGCTCCTACAATGAGCAGTTCTTC
cdr3_aa: CASSRQGLSSYNEQFF

j_call: TRBJ2-5
clone_size: -
v_call: TRBV4-1
d_call: TRBD2
cdr3_length: 16
cdr3_nt: TGCGCCAGCAGCCAAGATCCGGCTAGCGGGCGGGGGACCCAGTACTTC
cdr3_aa: CASSQDPASGRGTQYF

j_call: TRBJ2-3
clone_size: few
v_call: TRBV4-2
d_call: TRBD2
cdr3_length: 17
cdr3_nt: TGTGCCAGCAGCCAAAGGGGACTAGCAGAGCCCGGAGATACGCAGTATTTT
cdr3_aa: CASSQRGLAEPGDTQYF